This T cell receptor (beta chain) was recorded in a study of T cell responses to AZD1222 COVID-19 vaccine. Study findings and constraints: As reported, nearly half of all spike-specific TCRs target variant regions that are unmutated. At 160-218 and 743-854, vaccine-associated CD4 TCRs were dominant, and they spanned spike. Seropositive status at baseline applied to only a handful of AZD1222 recipients. Repertoires were obtained solely post-peak T cell response.

Only in-frame clones appear in the TCRdb table, and some are missing; sequencing was by immunoSEQ multiplex PCR. The sample includes approximately 94,000 clones, over 75% of them seen just once. Comment on this clone: Its specificity is not known.

The receptor was derived from an adult in good health. Sample: peripheral blood, taken on day 0 of MenACWY control vaccination.

The chain's CDR3 is CASSANTGVGYEQYF. The CDR3 nucleotides are TGTGCCAGCAGCGCCAACACAGGGGTCGGTTACGAGCAGTACTTC. The genes are TRBV7-2 and TRBJ2-7; TRBD1 aligns across 7 bases. J gave up 4 bases and V 5 bases, and 11 bases lay outside the gene matches. Germline lookup yields CDR1 SGHTA and CDR2 FQGNSA. The CDR3 extends over 15 amino acids. The full variable domain, rest sourced from reference TRBV7-2 and TRBJ2-7, is GAGVSQSPSNKVTEKGKDVELRCDPISGHTALYWYRQSLGQGLEFLIYFQGNSAPDKSGLPSDRFSAERTGGSVSTLTIQRTQQEDSAVYLCASSANTGVGYEQYFGPGTRLTVT.